One sample yielded the 18 T cell receptor beta chains listed below, sequenced in a study of blood T cell repertoires in COVID-19. Sequencing was performed with immunoSEQ multiplex PCR; in TCRdb, only in-frame clones are kept and a portion is missing. The table has some 180,000 clones, approximately 79% seen once. Material for sequencing was PBMCs or T cells enriched from blood (not recorded which). These receptors all come from a woman aged 65 to 85 in a cohort exposed to, infected with or recovered from COVID-19 (not recorded which).

This chain connects TRBV6-5 to TRBJ1-1; D ambiguous. Germline-derived CDR1 and CDR2 are MNHEY and SVGAGI. The CDR3 covers 13 residues. Trimming took off 8 bases at V and 3 bases at J, with 13 bases between the two ends. The CDR3 nucleotides read TGTGCCAGCCAAAGCTTAATGGACACTGAAGCTTTCTTT. It specifies CASQSLMDTEAFF.

This clone has a handful of counts. The CDR3 region is CASSYSTSGSIYEQFF. The CDR3 DNA reads TGTGCCAGCAGTTACTCGACTAGCGGGAGTATTTATGAGCAGTTCTTC. The rearrangement uses TRBV6-5 and TRBJ2-1, with 12 nucleotides matching TRBD2. Germline CDR1 reads MNHEY; CDR2 reads SVGAGI. V lost 0 bases, J lost 8 bases, and 5 bases stayed unmatched. The CDR3 length is 16 residues.

This clone was seen just once. The J gene is TRBJ2-5, the V gene TRBV2; 7 bases fit TRBD1. In germline, CDR1 is SNHLY, CDR2 FYNNEI. The CDR3 covers 14 residues. V dropped 2 bases and J dropped 2; count of bases not matched to a gene: 2. CDR3 sequence (DNA): TGTGCCAGCAGTGAACTGACAGGGCAAGAGACCCAGTACTTC. This gives the protein CASSELTGQETQYF.

The CDR3 sequence: CTSSSLKGARAYEQYF. CDR3 bases: TGCACCAGCAGCTCACTTAAGGGGGCTAGAGCCTACGAGCAGTACTTC. The V and J genes are TRBV1 and TRBJ2-7; the listed D gene, TRBD1, was not tested against the DNA. TRBV1 is shown as a pseudogene. The CDR3 extends over 16 amino acids.

J is TRBJ2-3 and V is TRBV27; no clear D gene. Trimming left V 5 bases short and J 2 bases short, with 8 bases between. CDR1 is MNHEY and CDR2 is SMNVEV in the germline V gene (reference sequence). This CDR3 comprises 13 residues. CDR3 sequence reads: CASSRTNTDTQYF. The CDR3 region has the DNA TGTGCCAGCAGTAGAACTAACACAGATACGCAGTATTTT.

The rearrangement links TRBV28 to TRBJ1-6; 9 nucleotides agree with TRBD1. Germline V gene sequence: CDR1 MDHEN, CDR2 SYDVKM. This CDR3 has 17 residues. J gave up 0 bases and V 5 bases, and 5 bases lay outside the gene matches. The CDR3 here is CASSPMTGGSYNSPLHF. CDR3 DNA sequence: TGTGCCAGCAGTCCTATGACAGGGGGCTCCTATAATTCACCCCTCCACTTT.

The chain links TRBV5-1 to TRBJ1-4, with D maybe TRBD1 (5 bases). The germline gives CDR1 SGHRS, CDR2 YFSETQ. V was pared by 4 bases and J by 8 bases, with 21 bases between. CDR3 length equals 16 residues. CDR3 sequence: CASSPKAGVLMEKLFF. DNA for the CDR3: TGCGCCAGCAGCCCCAAAGCGGGGGTGTTGATGGAAAAACTGTTTTTT.

J is TRBJ2-7 and V is TRBV11-2; no clear D gene. The V gene lost 1 base and the J gene lost 3 bases, with 10 bases spanning the gap. The CDR3 has 14 residues. Per germline, CDR1 SGHAT and CDR2 FQNNGV. The CDR3 DNA reads TGTGCCAGCAGCTTAGGTGCAGTTATCTACGAGCAGTACTTC. Protein sequence: CASSLGAVIYEQYF.

The chain carries TRBV28 and TRBJ1-2; no reliable D call. The CDR3 spans 12 residues. Germline-derived CDR1 and CDR2 are MDHEN and SYDVKM. V was cut by 6 bases and J by 9 bases, with 14 bases left in between. The CDR3 is CASRTPTWRYTF. Here the CDR3 DNA reads TGTGCCAGCAGAACGCCAACGTGGCGCTACACCTTC.

J is TRBJ1-1 and V is TRBV28; D is unclear. V lost 6 bases, J lost 1 base, and 9 bases lay in between. CDR1 is MDHEN and CDR2 is SYDVKM in the germline V gene. This CDR3 has 13 amino acids. The DNA of the CDR3 is TGTGCCAGCAGGGTGACTGGGAACACTGAAGCTTTCTTT. It codes for CASRVTGNTEAFF.

The chain links TRBV5-1 to TRBJ2-1, with D hard to call. V was pared by 1 base and J by 0 bases, with 8 bases between. CDR3 size: 15 residues. CDR1 SGHRS and CDR2 YFSETQ come from the germline V gene. The CDR3 protein is CASSLSLDSYNEQFF. The CDR3 DNA is TGCGCCAGCAGCTTGAGCCTCGACTCCTACAATGAGCAGTTCTTC.

V and J are TRBV27 and TRBJ2-2, with a possible D match to TRBD1 (6 bases). The CDR3 extends over 14 amino acids. Germline V gene data show CDR1 as MNHEY and CDR2 as SMNVEV (reference sequence). Trimming left V 3 bases short and J 5 bases short, with 10 bases between. Here the CDR3 DNA reads TGTGCCAGCAGTTTTGGCAGGGGAACCGGGGAGCTGTTTTTT. This codes for CASSFGRGTGELFF.

For the CDR3, the DNA is TGTGCCAGCAGTTTCAGGGAGGGTTACACCATATATTTT. It codes for CASSFREGYTIYF. The J gene is TRBJ1-3, the V gene TRBV12-3 or TRBV12-4, with D perhaps matching TRBD1 (5 bases). The CDR3 runs to 13 residues. Trimming cost V 3 bases and J 8 bases, with 11 bases left between them.

J is TRBJ1-2 and V is TRBV6-5; 11 bases line up with TRBD1. The CDR3 runs 13 residues. V was clipped by 6 bases and J by 6 bases; unmatched bases: 3. CDR1 is MNHEY and CDR2 is SVGAGI in the germline V gene. In DNA form, the CDR3 reads TGTGCCAGCAGACCGGACAGGGGGCATGGCTACACCTTC. Protein: CASRPDRGHGYTF.

This clone was recorded only once. J is TRBJ1-1 and V is TRBV18; D is ambiguous. V shed 5 bases and J shed 1 base, with 11 bases lying between them. Germline CDR1 KGHSH, CDR2 LQKENI. This CDR3 comprises 14 residues. Here the CDR3 reads CASSMGEGNTEAFF. As DNA, the CDR3 is TGTGCCAGCTCAATGGGAGAAGGGAACACTGAAGCTTTCTTT.

J is TRBJ1-4 and V is TRBV2; D is possibly TRBD1 (6 bases). Trimming took 4 bases from V and 7 from J, leaving 19 bases between them. Germline CDR1 SNHLY, CDR2 FYNNEI. There are 16 residues in the CDR3. This CDR3 reads CASSGAPGHLSEKLFF. The CDR3 nucleotides read TGTGCCAGCAGTGGAGCACCGGGACACCTATCTGAAAAACTGTTTTTT.

This chain uses TRBV5-4 with TRBJ2-2; 8 nucleotides line up with TRBD2. V lost 1 base to trimming and J lost 6 bases; unmatched junction nucleotides: 8. The germline V gene encodes CDR1 SGHNT and CDR2 YYREEE (reference sequence). This CDR3 is 16 amino acids long. DNA of the CDR3: TGTGCCAGCAGCTTGCTCGTCGGGAGGGCCTCCGGGGAGCTGTTTTTT. Protein sequence: CASSLLVGRASGELFF.

The CDR3 DNA sequence: TGTGCCAGCAGTCCAGGGAATTATAATTCACCCCTCCACTTT. Translating it yields CASSPGNYNSPLHF. This chain uses TRBV27 with TRBJ1-6, with a weak D call TRBD1 (5 bases). CDR1 MNHEY and CDR2 SMNVEV come from the germline V gene (reference sequence). The CDR3 totals 14 residues. V shed 5 bases and J shed 4 bases, with 9 bases lying between them.